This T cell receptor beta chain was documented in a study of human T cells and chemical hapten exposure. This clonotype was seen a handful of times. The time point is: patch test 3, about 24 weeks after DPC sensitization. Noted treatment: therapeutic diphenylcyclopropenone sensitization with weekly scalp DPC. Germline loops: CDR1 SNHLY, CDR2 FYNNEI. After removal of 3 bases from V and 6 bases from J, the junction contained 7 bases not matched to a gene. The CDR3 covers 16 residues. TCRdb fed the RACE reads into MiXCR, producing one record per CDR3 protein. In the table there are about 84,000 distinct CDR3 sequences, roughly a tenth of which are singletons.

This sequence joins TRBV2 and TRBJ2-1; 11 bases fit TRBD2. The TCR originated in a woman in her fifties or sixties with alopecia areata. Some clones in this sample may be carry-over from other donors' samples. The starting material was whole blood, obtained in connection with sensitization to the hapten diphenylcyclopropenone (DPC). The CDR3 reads CASSDRASGRPNEQFF. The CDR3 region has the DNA TGTGCCAGCAGTGATCGGGCTAGCGGGAGGCCCAATGAGCAGTTCTTC.